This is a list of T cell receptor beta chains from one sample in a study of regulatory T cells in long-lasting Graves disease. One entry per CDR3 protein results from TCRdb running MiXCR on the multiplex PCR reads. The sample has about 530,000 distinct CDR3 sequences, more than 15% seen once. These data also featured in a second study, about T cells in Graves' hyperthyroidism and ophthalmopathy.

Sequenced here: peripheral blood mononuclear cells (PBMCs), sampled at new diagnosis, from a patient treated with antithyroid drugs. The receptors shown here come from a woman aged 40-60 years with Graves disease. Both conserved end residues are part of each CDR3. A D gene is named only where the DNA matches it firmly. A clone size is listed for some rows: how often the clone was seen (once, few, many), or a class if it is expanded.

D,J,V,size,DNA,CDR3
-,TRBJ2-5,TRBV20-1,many,TGCAGTTGGGTCGGGGGACACATCCTTCAAGAGACCCAGTACTTC,CSWVGGHILQETQYF
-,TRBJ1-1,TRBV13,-,TGTGCCAGCAGCAATGGACACTTGAACACTGAAGCTTTCTTT,CASSNGHLNTEAFF
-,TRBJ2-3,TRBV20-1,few,TGCAGTGCTAGTCCGTTGGGTCGTTGGAAGGCAGATACGCAGTATTTT,CSASPLGRWKADTQYF
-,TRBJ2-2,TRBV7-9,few,TGTGCCAGCAGCGGCGGGGAGCTGTTTTTT,CASSGGELFF
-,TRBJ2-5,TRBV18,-,TGTGCCAGCTCACCATCACTAGTCAGCGGCCAACAAGAGACCCAGTACTTC,CASSPSLVSGQQETQYF
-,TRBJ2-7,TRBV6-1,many,TGTGCCAGCAGTGAAGAGAGGGGCTACGAGCAGTACTTC,CASSEERGYEQYF
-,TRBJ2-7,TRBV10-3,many,TGTGCCATCAGTGAGGGATACTCTTGGTCCTACGAGCAGTACTTC,CAISEGYSWSYEQYF
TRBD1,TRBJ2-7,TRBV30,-,TGTGCCTGGGGACAGGGTGGATACGAGCAGCACTTC,CAWGQGGYEQHF
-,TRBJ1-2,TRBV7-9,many,TGTGCCAGCACCCGTTGGGGCGGGAGTGGCTACACCTTC,CASTRWGGSGYTF
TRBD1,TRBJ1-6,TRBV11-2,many,TGTGCCAGCAGCCCTCGCAAGACAGGGATAAATTCACCCCTCCACTTT,CASSPRKTGINSPLHF
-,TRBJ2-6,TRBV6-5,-,TGTGCCAGCAGTCACTCGTTGGGGTCCGGGGCCAACGTCCTGACTTTC,CASSHSLGSGANVLTF
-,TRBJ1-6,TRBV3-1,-,TGTGCCAGCAGCCAACCACAGTGGAACTCACCCCTCCACTTT,CASSQPQWNSPLHF
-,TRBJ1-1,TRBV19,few,TGTGCCAGTAGTATATCTGCCGGGGATAGAGCTTTCTTT,CASSISAGDRAFF
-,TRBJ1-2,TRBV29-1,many,TGCAGCGTCGTGACGGGCAGGCACCCCTATGGCTACACCTTC,CSVVTGRHPYGYTF